The 9 T cell receptor beta chains presented below share a single source sample, sequenced in a study of blood T cell repertoires in COVID-19 (dated by TCRdb to the early 2020s). The library was prepared using the immunoSEQ multiplex PCR assay. The immuneACCESS repertoire file appears here via TCRdb, limited to in-frame rearrangements. These files lack a portion of the clones; in checked studies, under half of the deficit traces to unresolved V genes, and the cause of the others is not known. A total of a few hundred thousand clones appear in this sample, 87% of them only once. Together, the top ten hold about 6% of the sample. Specimen: PBMCs or T cells enriched from blood (not recorded which). Receptors originate from a woman aged 25 to 39 who had recovered from COVID-19.

This sequence joins TRBV18 and TRBJ2-1, with a weak D call TRBD1 (6 bases). Germline lookup yields CDR1 KGHSH and CDR2 LQKENI. V was trimmed by 8 bases and J by 3 bases, leaving 14 bases between them. The CDR3 is 14 amino acids. The CDR3 protein is CASHTGSLYNEQFF. CDR3 sequence (DNA): TGTGCCAGCCATACAGGGTCCCTCTACAATGAGCAGTTCTTC.

The chain carries TRBV30 and TRBJ2-1; TRBD2 matches at 8 bases. V was pared by 8 bases and J by 0 bases, with 12 bases of the junction left unmatched. This CDR3 region has 16 residues. Germline values: CDR1 GTSNPN, CDR2 SVGIG (reference sequence). CDR3 nucleotides: TGTGCCCGGACGGGGGGGGCCATTAGCTCCTACAATGAGCAGTTCTTC. Its translation is CARTGGAISSYNEQFF.

This chain joins TRBV6-5 and TRBJ1-3; TRBD1 might be the D (5 bases). Deletions cut 1 base from V and 2 bases from J, with 9 bases between. Germline V gives CDR1 MNHEY, CDR2 SVGAGI. The CDR3 length is 15 residues. In DNA form, the CDR3 reads TGTGCCAGCAGTTACTGGGGGGGTACTGGAAACACCATATATTTT. It encodes CASSYWGGTGNTIYF.

V is TRBV5-1 and J is TRBJ1-2; TRBD1 aligns across 7 bases. This CDR3 contains 14 residues. Per the germline V gene, CDR1 is SGHRS and CDR2 is YFSETQ. V shed 2 bases and J 4 bases; nucleotides not matched to a gene: 5. CDR3 protein: CASSFDRVPYGYTF. CDR3 in DNA: TGCGCCAGCAGCTTTGACAGGGTGCCCTATGGCTACACCTTC.

The genes are TRBV9 and TRBJ1-1; D is unresolved. The V end lost 0 bases, the J end lost 4 bases, and 7 bases lay between the germline ends. The CDR3 totals 13 residues. Germline V gives CDR1 SGDLS, CDR2 YYNGEE. The CDR3 DNA sequence: TGTGCCAGCAGCGTAGGGCAGATCACTGAAGCTTTCTTT. This gives the protein CASSVGQITEAFF.

The V gene is TRBV7-6, the J gene TRBJ2-7; D is undetermined. The ends were cut back, 2 bases at V and 6 bases at J, with 8 bases in the middle. CDR1 and CDR2 from the germline V gene are SGHVS and FNYEAQ. The CDR3 extends over 12 amino acids. The CDR3 sequence: CASSLFSSEQYF. In nucleotides, the CDR3 is TGTGCCAGCAGCTTATTCTCGTCCGAGCAGTACTTC.

The rearrangement links TRBV12-3 or TRBV12-4 to TRBJ1-2; D is possibly TRBD1 (5 bases). CDR3 length: 13 amino acids. V was trimmed by 5 bases and J by 6 bases, leaving 13 bases between them. The CDR3 sequence: CASSTRESNGYTF. In DNA, the CDR3 is TGTGCCAGCAGTACCAGGGAATCAAATGGCTACACCTTC.

A note on this clone: Compared with germline, one end of the junction differs, possibly owing to a read error. The V and J genes are TRBV7-2 and TRBJ1-1; D is perhaps TRBD1 (5 bases). The CDR3 covers 10 residues. The V gene's germline CDR1 is SGHTA and CDR2 FQGNSA. CDR3 coding DNA: TGTGCCAGCAGCTTAGACAGGACCGTTTTT. This translates into CASSLDRTVF.

The chain carries TRBV30 and TRBJ1-3, with no clear D. Germline V CDR1 and CDR2: GTSNPN, SVGIG (reference sequence). Trimming removed 2 bases at V and 5 bases at J, with 10 bases between. This CDR3 is built from 13 residues. DNA for the CDR3: TGTGCCTGGAGTCTTGACAATAGAAACACCATATATTTT. Protein: CAWSLDNRNTIYF. Full variable domain (rest looked up from reference TRBV30 and TRBJ1-3): SQTIHQWPATLVQPVGSPLSLECTVEGTSNPNLYWYRQAAGRGLQLLFYSVGIGQISSEVPQNLSASRPQDRQFILSSKKLLLSDSGFYLCAWSLDNRNTIYFGEGSWLTVV.